This is a list of T cell receptor beta chains from one sample in a study of T cell repertoires in aging, cancer and after chemotherapy. TCRdb re-called the multiplex PCR reads through MiXCR, storing one row per CDR3 protein. The sample holds 5,000 to 6,000 distinct CDR3 sequences, 26% seen once. The specimen was blood. The origin of the receptors is a human donor in good health. CDR3s include the opening cysteine and the closing phenylalanine or tryptophan. A D gene is named only where the DNA matches it firmly. Only part of the rows carry a size: once, few, many, or a class if the clone is expanded.

>TRBJ1-5|NA|TRBV7-2|NA
TGTGCCAGCAGCTTAACGGGATTGGCTCAGCCCCAGCATTTT
CASSLTGLAQPQHF
>TRBJ2-2|NA|TRBV13|NA
TGTGCCAGCAGCGTCGGGCAGACCCACACCGGGGAGCTGTTTTTT
CASSVGQTHTGELFF
>TRBJ1-5|medium-sized|TRBV18|NA
TGTGCCAGCTCACCAAGGGACAGCAATCAGCCCCAGCATTTT
CASSPRDSNQPQHF
>TRBJ2-1|medium-sized|TRBV18|NA
TGTGCCAGCTCACCAGGCCGTCACTCCTACAATGAGCAGTTCTTC
CASSPGRHSYNEQFF
>TRBJ1-2|NA|TRBV12-3/TRBV12-4|NA
TGTGCCAGCAGTACGGGGGGATATGGCTACACCTTC
CASSTGGYGYTF
>TRBJ2-5|NA|TRBV24-1|TRBD1
TGTGCCACCAGTGATTTGCAGGGGGCCCAGCAAGAGACCCAGTACTTC
CATSDLQGAQQETQYF
>TRBJ2-7|NA|TRBV27|TRBD2
TGTGCCAGCAGTTTATCGGGGGCTAGCGGGAGTGTGGGACCCTACGAGCAGTACTTC
CASSLSGASGSVGPYEQYF
>TRBJ1-4|NA|TRBV28|TRBD1
TGTGCCAGCAGGCCCCAGGGGGAGAAGGAAAAACTGTTTTTT
CASRPQGEKEKLFF
>TRBJ1-1|NA|TRBV12-5|TRBD1
TGTGCCAGCAGTCGGGACAGGGGGACTGAAGCTTTCTTT
CASSRDRGTEAFF
>TRBJ1-1|NA|TRBV18|NA
TGTGCCAGCTTACCTGCCGTTCAGGCCGAAGCTTTCTTT
CASLPAVQAEAFF
>TRBJ2-7|medium-sized|TRBV19|NA
TGTGCCAGTAGTACGGGGGCGGTCGAGCAGTACTTC
CASSTGAVEQYF
>TRBJ2-3|NA|TRBV6-2/TRBV6-3|TRBD2
TGTGCCAGCAGTGGACTAGCGAGGGGCACAGATACGCAGTATTTT
CASSGLARGTDTQYF
>TRBJ2-6|medium-sized|TRBV5-6|NA
TGTGCCAGCAGACCTCCGGGACACCTCTCTGGGGCCAACGTCCTGACTTTC
CASRPPGHLSGANVLTF
>TRBJ1-4|medium-sized|TRBV18|NA
TGTGCCAGCTCACAAGGTCGGGGGTCAGAGGGTGAAAAACTGTTTTTT
CASSQGRGSEGEKLFF
>TRBJ2-3|medium-sized|TRBV19|TRBD2
TGTGCCAGTAGTATCAGACTAGCGGCGGGGACAGATACGCAGTATTTT
CASSIRLAAGTDTQYF
>TRBJ2-3|medium-sized|TRBV10-3|NA
TGTGCCATCAGTGTTGGGGGAAGCACAGATACGCAGTATTTT
CAISVGGSTDTQYF
>TRBJ1-4|few|TRBV28|TRBD1
TGTGCCAGCAGAGAACAACAGGGGGTCTATGAAAAACTGTTTTTT
CASREQQGVYEKLFF
>TRBJ2-1|few|TRBV7-2|NA
TGTGCCAGCAGCTTAAGGTCGGTTTCGAGCTCCTACAATGAGCAGTTCTTC
CASSLRSVSSSYNEQFF
>TRBJ2-2|NA|TRBV4-2|NA
TGTGCCAGCAGCCCCGACACCGGGGAGCTGTTTTTT
CASSPDTGELFF
>TRBJ2-5|NA|TRBV20-1|NA
TGCAGTGCTAGAGATCGGCGGTCCCAAGAGACCCAGTACTTC
CSARDRRSQETQYF
>TRBJ2-2|NA|TRBV6-2/TRBV6-3|TRBD1
TGTGCCAGCAGAAAATTACGACAGGGGAAGACCGGGGAGCTGTCTTTT
CASRKLRQGKTGELSF
>TRBJ2-3|medium-sized|TRBV5-6|TRBD2
TGTGCCAGCAGGACCCCTAGCGGGGGTACAGATACGCAGTATTTT
CASRTPSGGTDTQYF
>TRBJ2-1|NA|TRBV20-1|TRBD2
TGCAGTGCTAGAAGGTGGACTAGCGGGAGTAATGAGCAGTTCTTC
CSARRWTSGSNEQFF
>TRBJ1-4|NA|TRBV12-3/TRBV12-4|TRBD1
TGTGCCAGCAGCTGGGACAGGGGAAGGGAAAAACTGTTTTTT
CASSWDRGREKLFF